This TCR beta chain came from a study of neurological immune-mediated disorders. TCRdb reprocessed the 5' RACE reads with MiXCR, giving one entry per CDR3 protein. This sample has about 48,000 distinct CDR3 sequences, with more than 5% found just once. Broader study findings: The absence of any CDR3 amino acid sequence shared by expanded clones across subjects suggests that repertoires were private in all groups. HTLV-1-associated myelopathy had the most TCR clonal expansion, and multiple sclerosis had the least, less than healthy controls.

Ten or more counts support this clonotype. Its antigen remains unidentified. The CDR3 is 16 amino acids. Per the germline V gene, CDR1 is MDHEN and CDR2 is SYDVKM. V lost 5 bases, J lost 1 base, and 15 bases lay in between. The sorted libraries started from 850,000 to 1,000,000 CD4+ or CD8+ T cells. The chain uses TRBV28 and TRBJ2-1; possible D gene TRBD1, 6 bases. The receptor was derived from a young woman with multiple sclerosis. Specimen: CD4+ T cells from blood. As DNA, the CDR3 is TGTGCCAGCAGTCCGTCAGGGGATGGGTCCTACAATGAGCAGTTCTTC. Encoded protein: CASSPSGDGSYNEQFF.